The clone carrying this TCR beta chain came up a few times. Its antigen is not identified. A second PCR, run for roughly 6 to 11 cycles, used a sample-barcoded 5' primer plus a J-beta primer mix. Each cDNA molecule was tagged by a template-switch adaptor with 12 random nucleotides. TCRdb ran MiXCR on the 5' RACE reads and lists one entry per CDR3 protein. Of more than 450,000 distinct CDR3 sequences in the sample, around a quarter were seen once. The data derive from a study of blood T cells in healthy people across ages. Regarding the study as a whole: Total diversity from one million sequenced T cells was likely underestimated.

Germline lookup yields CDR1 WNHNN and CDR2 SYGVQD (reference sequence). There are 12 residues in the CDR3. Trimming shortened V by 6 bases and J by 6 bases, and 11 bases separated the two germline ends. This same sample was also part of a study on T cells of mothers and their children. From that report: The overlap seen between related mothers and children slightly exceeded that of unrelated pairs, though not significantly.

The V gene is TRBV10-1, the J gene TRBJ1-2; D not certain. The clonotype originates from a boy under 10 years old in good health. Sequenced input: blood. The DNA for the CDR3 is TGCGCCAGCAGCGACGGTCTTGATGGCTACACCTTC. This encodes CASSDGLDGYTF.